Included here is one T cell receptor (beta chain) sequence, with context. The antigen is undetermined. These data belong to a study of T cells after posttransplantation cyclophosphamide. Study-wide results and limits: Donor-recipient repertoire similarity was low at 1-2 months, rising over year one. After PTCy, TRB diversity resembled that of CNI/methotrexate controls.

Sequenced by immunoSEQ multiplex PCR; TCRdb stores in-frame clones only, minus some. Of some 20,000 clones listed, approximately 90% were seen once; the top ten hold 5.5% to 7.5%. The CDR3 consists of 16 residues. The germline gives CDR1 SGHAT, CDR2 FQNNGV. J gave up 8 bases and V 1 base, and 8 bases lay outside the gene matches. Cyclophosphamide on days +3 and +4 followed busulfan-fludarabine conditioning and a marrow graft. The chain has TRBV11-2 and TRBJ2-2; 9 bases are shared with TRBD1. This receptor was taken from a female patient between 35 and 55 years old who received an allogeneic stem cell transplant from a related donor, was CMV-positive, and had no GVHD. T cells may partly derive from the graft donor. Sequenced material: PBMCs, taken after allogeneic stem cell transplant with posttransplant cyclophosphamide. The CDR3 here is CASSLVAQGADGELFF. CDR3 nucleotides: TGTGCCAGCAGCTTAGTGGCACAGGGGGCGGATGGGGAGCTGTTTTTT. Full variable domain (outside the CDR3, taken from reference TRBV11-2 and TRBJ2-2): EAGVAQSPRYKIIEKRQSVAFWCNPISGHATLYWYQQILGQGPKLLIQFQNNGVVDDSQLPKDRFSAERLKGVDSTLKIQPAKLEDSAVYLCASSLVAQGADGELFFGEGSRLTVL.